Presented here are 16 T cell receptor beta chains from one specimen sequenced in a study of a mutant IDH1 vaccine in newly diagnosed glioma. Stated time point: week 35, safety follow-up. Vaccinated patients received 300 ug of mutant IDH1 20-mer peptide per dose, with topical imiquimod. Their cognate antigens are unknown. Generated by immunoSEQ multiplex PCR, the TCRdb table keeps only in-frame clones and is missing some. The sample shows over 60,000 clones, approximately 80% of them seen only once. The sequences come from PBMCs, collected from a glioma patient whose treatment included an IDH1 peptide vaccine. The receptors stem from a middle-aged man with glioma.

Only one count was recorded for this clone. The CDR3 protein is CSAEAGYEQYF. The CDR3 DNA is TGCAGCGCCGAAGCGGGCTACGAGCAGTACTTC. The rearrangement joins TRBV29-1 to TRBJ2-7; D may be TRBD2 (6 bases). The CDR3 extends over 11 amino acids. Looked up from germline, CDR1 is SQVTM and CDR2 is ANQGSEA. Trimming pared 7 bases from V and 3 bases from J, leaving 10 bases between.

The chain couples TRBV19 to TRBJ2-4, with D possibly being TRBD1 or TRBD2 (5 bases each). The CDR3 totals 13 residues. Germline CDR1 is LNHDA and CDR2 is SQIVND (reference sequence). V was pared by 7 bases and J by 0 bases, with 7 bases between. CDR3 loop: CASTGLAKNIQYF. DNA for the CDR3: TGTGCCAGTACGGGGCTAGCCAAAAACATTCAGTACTTC.

The chain carries TRBV4-3 and TRBJ2-3, with a possible D match to TRBD2 (6 bases). The germline CDR1 and CDR2 sequences are LGHNA and YSLEER. With 2 bases removed from V and 1 base from J, the gap between germline ends came to 13 bases. This CDR3 spans 16 amino acids. The CDR3 sequence: CASSQSSGTGTDTQYF. CDR3 bases: TGCGCCAGCAGCCAATCATCTGGGACTGGCACAGATACGCAGTATTTT.

The chain has TRBV6-5 and TRBJ1-4; D may be TRBD1 (5 bases). Looked up from germline, CDR1 is MNHEY and CDR2 is SVGAGI. This CDR3 is built from 14 residues. The V and J ends lost 6 bases and 6 bases respectively, with 14 bases between them. The CDR3 DNA reads as TGTGCCAGCAGAACCCGCAGGGTTTATGAAAAACTGTTTTTT. Its protein is CASRTRRVYEKLFF.

This sequence joins TRBV19 and TRBJ2-1; 9 nucleotides line up with TRBD2. Germline CDR1 and CDR2: LNHDA and SQIVND (reference sequence). Trimming cost V 3 bases and J 10 bases; bases outside gene matches: 10. The CDR3 runs 15 residues. The CDR3 sequence is CASSMTSGRSREQFF. The CDR3 nucleotides are TGTGCCAGTAGTATGACTAGCGGACGGTCTAGGGAGCAGTTCTTC. The variable domain in full, with the rest retrieved from reference TRBV19 and TRBJ2-1, is DGGITQSPKYLFRKEGQNVTLSCEQNLNHDAMYWYRQDPGQGLRLIYYSQIVNDFQKGDIAEGYSVSREKKESFPLTVTSAQKNPTAFYLCASSMTSGRSREQFFGPGTRLTVL.

The rearrangement joins TRBV28 to TRBJ2-1; TRBD2 agrees at 8 bases. The CDR3 is 14 amino acids. V trimming: 8 bases; J trimming: 5 bases; junction bases outside the gene matches: 8. Germline loops: CDR1 MDHEN, CDR2 SYDVKM. DNA of the CDR3: TGTGCCAGCCTCGGGGGGGTCAGGCACAATGAGCAGTTCTTC. Its translation is CASLGGVRHNEQFF.

CDR3 sequence: CASSTQLNSPLHF. Written as DNA, the CDR3 is TGTGCCAGTAGTACACAACTTAATTCACCCCTCCACTTT. The chain links TRBV19 to TRBJ1-6; the D is unclear. The CDR3 length is 13 residues. V dropped 4 bases and J dropped 6 bases, with 7 bases sitting between them. Germline-derived CDR1 and CDR2 are LNHDA and SQIVND (reference sequence).

This clone is a singleton in its sample. This chain links TRBV6-1 with TRBJ2-7, with 7 positions matching TRBD2. Trimming at V came to 6 bases and at J to 6 bases, leaving 11 bases not matched to a gene. This CDR3 has 14 residues. The germline V gene has CDR1 MNHNS and CDR2 SASEGT. The CDR3 sequence is CASSLIGEGSEQYF. DNA for the CDR3: TGTGCCAGCAGCTTGATAGGGGAGGGGAGCGAGCAGTACTTC.

The J gene is TRBJ1-1, the V gene TRBV6-5, with 7 bases identical to TRBD1. The CDR3 length is 15 residues. The germline V gene encodes CDR1 MNHEY and CDR2 SVGAGI. The junction had 5 bases not matched to a gene; V was cut back by 4 bases and J by 0 bases. The CDR3 nucleotides are TGTGCCAGCAGTTGGGGACAGCCCATGAACACTGAAGCTTTCTTT. Translation: CASSWGQPMNTEAFF.

In its sample, this clone was seen a few times. The rearrangement links TRBV19 to TRBJ1-5; 7 positions match TRBD1. The CDR3 loop spans 14 amino acids. Germline CDR1 LNHDA, CDR2 SQIVND (reference sequence). The V gene end was trimmed by 9 bases and the J gene end by 6 bases; junction bases not matched to a gene: 11. CDR3 sequence: CASRGTVISQPQHF. Written as DNA, the CDR3 is TGTGCCAGCCGGGGGACAGTTATATCTCAGCCCCAGCATTTT.

This sequence joins TRBV7-9 and TRBJ2-1; a weak D match, TRBD2 (5 bases). V gave up 3 bases and J gave up 9 bases, with 15 bases separating them. The CDR3 contains 14 residues. Germline values: CDR1 SEHNR, CDR2 FQNEAQ (reference sequence). The CDR3: CASSFSRDGFEQFF. The CDR3 DNA is TGTGCCAGCAGCTTTTCCCGGGATGGATTTGAGCAGTTCTTC.

The chain couples TRBV7-9 to TRBJ2-7; the D gene is possibly TRBD2 (5 bases). Germline CDR1 SEHNR, CDR2 FQNEAQ (reference sequence). The CDR3 covers 12 residues. Trimming left V 11 bases short and J 3 bases short, with 14 bases between. This chain's CDR3 is CASTSGFYEQYF. The CDR3 coding sequence is TGTGCCTCAACGTCGGGGTTCTACGAGCAGTACTTC.

Concerning this clone itself: Germline is not matched at one junction end, which may reflect a read error. The chain combines TRBV11-2 with TRBJ1-5; the D is unclear. The CDR3 loop spans 15 amino acids. Germline V gene lookup returns CDR1 SGHAT and CDR2 FQNNGV. The CDR3 protein is CASNLDADSNQPQHF. For the CDR3, the DNA is TGTGCCAGCAACTTAGATGCCGATAGCAATCAGCCCCAGCATTTT. Variable domain in full (rest from reference TRBV11-2 and TRBJ1-5): EAGVAQSPRYKIIEKRQSVAFWCNPISGHATLYWYQQILGQGPKLLIQFQNNGVVDDSQLPKDRFSAERLKGVDSTLKIQPAKLEDSAVYLCASNLDADSNQPQHFGDGTRLSIL.

The chain recombines TRBV7-2 with TRBJ1-2, with 11 bases matching TRBD1. V dropped 3 bases and J dropped 7; count of bases not matched to a gene: 7. The CDR3 has 15 amino acids. The germline CDR1 and CDR2 sequences are SGHTA and FQGNSA. Here the CDR3 DNA reads TGTGCCAGCAGCTTCATGGACAGGGGGCGTGGTGGCTACACCTTC. Translated: CASSFMDRGRGGYTF.

The sample holds one count of this clone. The rearrangement uses TRBV10-1 and TRBJ1-1; D is unresolved. V was trimmed by 6 bases and J by 0 bases, leaving 17 bases between them. The CDR3 is made up of 16 amino acids. The germline gives CDR1 WNHNN, CDR2 SYGVQD (reference sequence). The CDR3 DNA follows: TGCGCCAGCAGAGACCAGGCCCGAGCCTTGAACACTGAAGCTTTCTTT. Translating gives CASRDQARALNTEAFF.

Details on this clone: The same CDR3 arises from other DNA sequences in this sample as well. The chain employs TRBV29-1 and TRBJ1-1; 8 nucleotides agree with TRBD1. J was trimmed by 5 bases and V by 6 bases; bases with no gene match: 5. CDR3 length: 12 residues. Per germline, CDR1 SQVTM and CDR2 ANQGSEA. CDR3: CSVDTGGTEAFF. The CDR3 bases are TGCAGCGTCGATACAGGGGGAACTGAAGCTTTCTTT.